This T cell receptor (beta chain) was identified in a study of T cells in Graves' hyperthyroidism and ophthalmopathy. Overall study results and limits: Most thyroid clonotypes that were expanded above 0.001 also turned up in blood.

The authors deemed Graves' hyperthyroidism stable absent ophthalmopathy progression within 18 months. Patients with uncontrolled infections, other autoimmune diseases, pregnancy or lactation were excluded. Diagnosis rested on symptoms, serum thyroxine and TRAb, thyroid ultrasound, and orbital computed tomography. Trimming removed 6 bases from V and 7 bases from J; junction bases left unmatched: 9. The CDR3 totals 16 residues. The germline V gene encodes CDR1 DFQATT and CDR2 SNEGSKA (reference sequence). This clonotype has a count of ten or more. Its antigen remains unknown. Amplified TCR beta CDR3 regions derived from RNA transcripts. Primed by the HTBI set, a first-round RT-PCR was run on the TCR CDR3. TCRdb ran MiXCR on the multiplex PCR reads and lists one entry per CDR3 protein. The sample carries about 290,000 distinct CDR3 sequences, 16% recorded once.

The gene calls are TRBV20-1 and TRBJ2-1, with 16 nucleotides matching TRBD2. The sequenced sample was blood. This TCR came from a man aged 25 to 45 with Graves' hyperthyroidism. The CDR3 loop is CSAAGTSGRAGNEQFF. The CDR3 nucleotides read TGCAGTGCCGCCGGGACTAGCGGGAGGGCGGGAAATGAGCAGTTCTTC.